Each of the 29 T cell receptor beta chains below was sequenced from the same sample in a study of blood T cell repertoires in COVID-19. TCRdb keeps only in-frame clones here, not all; method: immunoSEQ multiplex PCR. The profile shows 350,000 to 400,000 clones, roughly 92% of them singletons. Source material: PBMCs or T cells enriched from blood (not recorded which). The origin of the receptors is a middle-aged woman who had been exposed to COVID-19.

The chain employs TRBV28 and TRBJ1-2; 7 bases map to TRBD1. The J segment lost 0 bases and the V segment lost 7 bases, leaving 5 bases of the junction unmatched. The CDR3 spans 14 residues. Germline V gene lookup returns CDR1 MDHEN and CDR2 SYDVKM. The DNA for the CDR3 is TGTGCCAGCACTAGGGGACAGCCTAACTATGGCTACACCTTC. As protein: CASTRGQPNYGYTF.

CDR3 coding DNA: TGTGCCAGTAGTAGAGCTGACAGAACTAACTATGGCTACACCTTC. Protein sequence: CASSRADRTNYGYTF. The chain has TRBV19 and TRBJ1-2; D may be TRBD1 (5 bases). CDR3 length: 15 residues. The germline V and J ends were trimmed by 4 bases and 0 bases, with 12 bases remaining between them. CDR1 and CDR2 from the germline V gene are LNHDA and SQIVND (reference sequence).

This chain links TRBV3-1 (or the pseudogene TRBV3-2) with TRBJ2-7, with TRBD2 matching over 7 bases. The CDR3 runs to 19 residues. After removal of 1 base from V and 3 bases from J, the junction contained 18 bases not matched to a gene. Germline V lookup: CDR1 LGHDT, CDR2 YNNKEL (reference sequence). This CDR3 reads CASSQGRDYPPNFHYEQYF. CDR3 DNA: TGTGCCAGCAGCCAAGGACGGGACTACCCCCCGAACTTCCACTACGAGCAGTACTTC.

Only one count was recorded for this clone. This chain uses TRBV5-4 with TRBJ2-7; TRBD1 might be the D (6 bases). Trimming removed 5 bases at V and 2 bases at J, with 17 bases between. The germline V gene has CDR1 SGHNT and CDR2 YYREEE (reference sequence). The CDR3 runs to 15 residues. The CDR3 nucleotides read TGTGCCAGCAGTAGCGCCGGGACACCTCCCTACGAGCAGTACTTC. Translated, it gives CASSSAGTPPYEQYF.

With regard to this clone: This may come from a read error, since a much larger clone is one base off. This CDR3 is CASSVTENTEAFF. The CDR3 region has the DNA TGTGCCAGCAGCGTAACAGAGAACACTGAAGCTTTCTTT. The chain carries TRBV11-1 and TRBJ1-1; no reliable D call. The CDR3 totals 13 residues. CDR1 SGHAT and CDR2 FQDESV come from the germline V gene (reference sequence). Trimming cost V 5 bases and J 1 base, with 8 bases left between them.

The chain uses TRBV27 and TRBJ1-2; D not resolved. This CDR3 has 13 residues. Per germline, CDR1 MNHEY and CDR2 SMNVEV (reference sequence). V lost 3 bases and J lost 4, with 9 bases in between. The chain's CDR3 is CASSFSGFYGYTF. The CDR3 DNA follows: TGTGCCAGCAGTTTTTCAGGTTTCTATGGCTACACCTTC.

This chain links TRBV19 with TRBJ2-3; TRBD1 matches at 7 bases. The CDR3 extends over 16 amino acids. V was pared by 2 bases and J by 1 base, with 6 bases of the junction left unmatched. Germline CDR1 is LNHDA and CDR2 is SQIVND (reference sequence). The CDR3 bases are TGTGCCAGTAGTATAATAAGGGGGCCCGGCACAGATACGCAGTATTTT. It is translated as CASSIIRGPGTDTQYF.

The chain links TRBV27 to TRBJ2-2; D is uncertain. This CDR3 is built from 17 residues. Germline V gene sequence: CDR1 MNHEY, CDR2 SMNVEV (reference sequence). The V end was cut by 5 bases, the J end by 1 base, with 17 bases between. The CDR3 region has the DNA TGTGCCAGCAGTCCGATACAGCTTCGCCTGAACACCGGGGAGCTGTTTTTT. Amino acids: CASSPIQLRLNTGELFF.

Here the CDR3 DNA reads TGTGCCAGTCAACAGGGTCCTGGGGCCAACGTCCTGACTTTC. Translating it yields CASQQGPGANVLTF. The gene calls are TRBV19 and TRBJ2-6, with D possibly matching TRBD1 (6 bases). V was cut by 8 bases and J by 2 bases, with 10 bases left in between. This CDR3 has 14 residues. Germline V gene sequence: CDR1 LNHDA, CDR2 SQIVND (reference sequence).

This chain joins TRBV30 and TRBJ2-7; 7 bases map to TRBD1. J was trimmed by 2 bases and V by 5 bases; bases with no gene match: 12. CDR3 length equals 15 residues. Looked up from germline, CDR1 is GTSNPN and CDR2 is SVGIG (reference sequence). The CDR3: CAWSLEGQGAYEQYF. CDR3 bases: TGTGCCTGGTCCTTAGAGGGGCAGGGGGCCTACGAGCAGTACTTC.

This chain joins TRBV13 and TRBJ2-3; 9 bases line up with TRBD1. This CDR3 has 18 residues. J gave up 5 bases and V 4 bases, and 16 bases lay outside the gene matches. Germline CDR1 is PRHDT and CDR2 is FYEKMQ (reference sequence). The CDR3 sequence: CASSSTDSDRGSLDTQYF. In DNA, the CDR3 is TGTGCCAGCAGCTCAACCGACTCTGACAGGGGGTCTTTAGATACGCAGTATTTT.

The chain has TRBV2 and TRBJ2-7, with a weak D call TRBD2 (7 bases). V was pared by 3 bases and J by 4 bases, with 10 bases between. This CDR3 has 13 amino acids. Germline V gene sequence: CDR1 SNHLY, CDR2 FYNNEI. The chain's CDR3 is CASSDRGAYEQYF. CDR3 coding DNA: TGTGCCAGCAGTGACCGGGGGGCTTACGAGCAGTACTTC.

This clone occurred once. The chain joins TRBV6-5 to TRBJ2-7, with 7 positions matching TRBD1. Looked up from germline, CDR1 is MNHEY and CDR2 is SVGAGI. The CDR3 loop spans 15 amino acids. J was trimmed by 1 base and V by 0 bases; bases with no gene match: 3. The CDR3 bases are TGTGCCAGCAGTTACTCAAACAGGGGATCCTACGAGCAGTACTTC. Its translation: CASSYSNRGSYEQYF.

The V call is TRBV18, the J call TRBJ1-1; TRBD1 aligns across 7 bases. There are 13 residues in the CDR3. Germline CDR1 KGHSH, CDR2 LQKENI. V shed 6 bases, J shed 1 base, and the junction held 2 bases outside the gene matches. The CDR3 bases are TGTGCCAGCTCCGGACAGGCGAACACTGAAGCTTTCTTT. Translation gives CASSGQANTEAFF.

The gene calls are TRBV30 and TRBJ1-1; tentatively, D is TRBD1 (6 bases). Deletions cut 3 bases from V and 5 bases from J, with 13 bases between. Germline CDR1 and CDR2: GTSNPN and SVGIG (reference sequence). The CDR3 runs to 13 residues. Here the CDR3 reads CAWRLGGVTEAFF. The CDR3 DNA sequence: TGTGCCTGGAGGCTAGGGGGGGTTACTGAAGCTTTCTTT.

The V call is TRBV27, the J call TRBJ1-2; D not resolved. From germline, CDR1 is MNHEY and CDR2 SMNVEV (reference sequence). This CDR3 region has 13 residues. V lost 3 bases and J lost 5, with 10 bases in between. The CDR3 here is CASSLSRVYGYTF. The CDR3 DNA sequence: TGTGCCAGCAGTTTGAGCCGCGTGTATGGCTACACCTTC.

V is TRBV5-4 and J is TRBJ2-3; tentatively, D is TRBD2 (7 bases). CDR1 and CDR2 (germline): SGHNT, YYREEE (reference sequence). This CDR3 has 15 amino acids. V shed 4 bases and J shed 2 bases, with 14 bases lying between them. The CDR3 protein is CASSREGGLTDTQYF. Here the CDR3 DNA reads TGTGCCAGCAGCCGCGAGGGGGGGCTCACAGATACGCAGTATTTT.

The chain couples TRBV2 to TRBJ1-6; no clear D. Trimming shortened V by 5 bases and J by 9 bases, and 14 bases separated the two germline ends. The V gene's germline CDR1 is SNHLY and CDR2 FYNNEI. The CDR3 runs 14 residues. CDR3 loop: CASSRQGVISPLHF. CDR3 nucleotides: TGTGCCAGCAGTAGACAAGGTGTGATTTCACCCCTCCACTTT.

The table lists this clone with a count of one. The genes are TRBV2 and TRBJ2-7; 9 positions match TRBD1. J lost 6 bases, V lost 5 bases, and 8 bases had no gene match. CDR1 is SNHLY, CDR2 FYNNEI, per germline. This CDR3 spans 14 amino acids. The DNA for the CDR3 is TGTGCCAGCAGTCGGGACAGGGCGACCGGCGAGCAGTACTTC. It specifies CASSRDRATGEQYF.

The chain combines TRBV19 with TRBJ2-6; D not certain. With 5 bases removed from V and 0 bases from J, the gap between germline ends came to 8 bases. CDR3 size: 15 residues. The germline gives CDR1 LNHDA, CDR2 SQIVND (reference sequence). CDR3 region: CASSFFSSGANVLTF. The DNA for the CDR3 is TGTGCCAGTAGTTTTTTCTCCTCTGGGGCCAACGTCCTGACTTTC.

The rearrangement links TRBV19 to TRBJ1-5; 9 bases agree with TRBD1. The germline V gene has CDR1 LNHDA and CDR2 SQIVND (reference sequence). J was trimmed by 4 bases and V by 5 bases; bases with no gene match: 9. The CDR3 runs 16 residues. The CDR3: CASSFGTGNGNQPQHF. CDR3 in DNA: TGTGCCAGTAGTTTTGGGACAGGGAACGGGAATCAGCCCCAGCATTTT.

This chain connects TRBV29-1 to TRBJ1-1, with D perhaps matching TRBD1 (6 bases). The V gene's germline CDR1 is SQVTM and CDR2 ANQGSEA. This CDR3 contains 12 residues. Trimming removed 5 bases at V and 6 bases at J, with 13 bases between. CDR3: CSVSQGRAEAFF. In nucleotides, the CDR3 is TGCAGCGTTTCACAGGGAAGGGCTGAAGCTTTCTTT.

The genes are TRBV19 and TRBJ1-3, with 8 bases that match TRBD1. This CDR3 has 15 residues. The V gene end was trimmed by 10 bases and the J gene end by 0 bases; junction bases not matched to a gene: 8. The germline CDR1 and CDR2 sequences are LNHDA and SQIVND (reference sequence). As DNA, the CDR3 is TGTGCCACCCGGACAGGGAGGGACTCTGGAAACACCATATATTTT. It codes for CATRTGRDSGNTIYF.

The rearrangement joins TRBV19 to TRBJ1-1; maybe TRBD1 (6 bases). The germline V gene encodes CDR1 LNHDA and CDR2 SQIVND (reference sequence). The CDR3 sequence is 15 residues long. Trimming shortened V by 2 bases and J by 4 bases, and 14 bases separated the two germline ends. CDR3 DNA: TGTGCCAGTAGTATATCCCAGGGGAGTAGCACTGAAGCTTTCTTT. Encoded protein: CASSISQGSSTEAFF.

In regard to this clone: At one of its ends the junction is not consistent with the germline gene, which may arise from a read error. The chain links TRBV2 to TRBJ2-1, with 8 bases identical to TRBD2. The CDR3 has 14 amino acids. Germline V gives CDR1 SNHLY, CDR2 FYNNEI. The CDR3 DNA reads as TGTGCCAGCAGAGAAGCGGGAGTTTACAATGAGCAGTTCTTC. Translated, it gives CASREAGVYNEQFF.

This clone was detected once. J is TRBJ2-5 and V is TRBV3-1 (or the pseudogene TRBV3-2); the D gene is possibly TRBD1 (6 bases). This CDR3 is built from 14 residues. The germline gives CDR1 LGHDT, CDR2 YNNKEL (reference sequence). V gave up 6 bases and J gave up 2 bases, with 13 bases separating them. DNA of the CDR3: TGTGCCAGCAGTCGACAGGTCCTTCAAGAGACCCAGTACTTC. It codes for CASSRQVLQETQYF.

CDR3 in DNA: TGTGCCAGCAGCTTAGAACCTATAACCGGGGAGCTGTTTTTT. Translating gives CASSLEPITGELFF. The J gene is TRBJ2-2, the V gene TRBV11-3; D unresolved. From germline, CDR1 is SGHNT and CDR2 YENEEA. The CDR3 consists of 14 residues. V was cut by 0 bases and J by 5 bases, with 7 bases left in between.

The chain links TRBV11-3 to TRBJ2-7; 7 positions match TRBD1. Trimming cost V 7 bases and J 4 bases; bases outside gene matches: 7. The CDR3 is made up of 13 amino acids. Germline V gives CDR1 SGHNT, CDR2 YENEEA. In nucleotides, the CDR3 is TGTGCCAGCACCAGGGGGAACCAATACGAGCAGTACTTC. Its protein is CASTRGNQYEQYF.

CDR3 residues: CAVDRDNTEAFF. DNA for the CDR3: TGTGCCGTCGACAGGGATAACACTGAAGCTTTCTTT. The rearrangement joins TRBV2 to TRBJ1-1; 7 positions agree with TRBD1. The germline V gene encodes CDR1 SNHLY and CDR2 FYNNEI. J gave up 2 bases and V 11 bases, and 5 bases lay outside the gene matches. The CDR3 extends over 12 amino acids.